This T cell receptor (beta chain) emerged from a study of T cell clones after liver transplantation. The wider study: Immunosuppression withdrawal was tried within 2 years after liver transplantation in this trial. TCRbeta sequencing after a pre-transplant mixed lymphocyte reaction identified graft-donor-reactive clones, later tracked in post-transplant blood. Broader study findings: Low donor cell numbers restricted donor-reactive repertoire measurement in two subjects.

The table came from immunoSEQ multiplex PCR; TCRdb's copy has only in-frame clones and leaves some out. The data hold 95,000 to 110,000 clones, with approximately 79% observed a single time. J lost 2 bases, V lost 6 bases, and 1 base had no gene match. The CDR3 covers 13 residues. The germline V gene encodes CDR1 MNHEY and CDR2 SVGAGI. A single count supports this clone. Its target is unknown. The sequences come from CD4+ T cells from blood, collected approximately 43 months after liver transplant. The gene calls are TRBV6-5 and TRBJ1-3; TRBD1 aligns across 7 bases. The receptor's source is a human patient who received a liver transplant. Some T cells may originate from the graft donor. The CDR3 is CASRGTAGNTIYF. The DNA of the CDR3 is TGTGCCAGCAGGGGGACAGCTGGAAACACCATATATTTT.